This T cell receptor (beta chain) originates from a study of cytomegalovirus exposure and HLA in healthy donors. For this clone: Its cognate antigen is unknown.

Produced via immunoSEQ multiplex PCR; TCRdb's table is partial and in-frame only. The data show approximately 160,000 clones, 86% seen once. General study points: The study flagged some 170 TCR beta chains as cytomegalovirus-associated.

Germline V lookup: CDR1 SGHRS, CDR2 YFSETQ. This CDR3 contains 15 residues. With V trimmed by 0 bases and J by 8 bases, 3 bases remained unmatched. The sample was PBMCs. This TCR was sampled from a woman between 18 and 29 years old in good health and CMV-seronegative. This chain joins TRBV5-1 and TRBJ2-1, with 12 bases matching TRBD2. CDR3 residues: CASSLGTSGADEQFF. The CDR3 region has the DNA TGCGCCAGCAGCTTGGGGACTAGCGGGGCGGATGAGCAGTTCTTC.